The rows below give T cell receptor beta chains drawn from one sample of a study of tumor-infiltrating lymphocytes in localized non-small cell lung cancer. Measured with immunoSEQ multiplex PCR; TCRdb has only the in-frame clones, and not every one. Counted here are 5,000 to 6,500 clones, just over 75% occurring once; the ten biggest clones make up 5.5% to 7%. The sample comprised lung tumor tissue. The receptors derive from a human donor with non-small cell lung cancer. Each CDR3 is given without its conserved first and last residue.

J gene | V gene | CDR3 protein
TRBJ2-1 | TRBV28 | ASTPGGALYNEQF
TRBJ2-2 | TRBV5-4 | ASSPWTGVNTGELF
TRBJ2-5 | TRBV6-1 | ASRELETQY
TRBJ2-3 | TRBV27 | ASSLRPGGVTDTQY
TRBJ1-2 | TRBV5-1 | ASSPLAGNYGYT
TRBJ1-1 | TRBV2 | ASSEIGINTEAF
TRBJ2-7 | TRBV30 | AWSSGTLSPEQY
TRBJ2-5 | TRBV29-1 | SVRAGGKETQY
TRBJ2-1 | TRBV7-9 | ASSLPGSSYNEQF
TRBJ1-2 | TRBV18 | ASSPRAGHGYT
TRBJ2-3 | TRBV7-2 | ASSGRTGDTDTQY
TRBJ2-5 | TRBV5-1 | ASSGGTPGGETQY
TRBJ2-7 | TRBV5-1 | ASSAWGGVPLPYEQY
TRBJ1-6 | TRBV6-5 | ASKGQNSPLH
TRBJ1-1 | TRBV5-1 | ASSLGPTNTEAF
TRBJ2-7 | TRBV15 | ATSRAGQGYEQY
TRBJ1-5 | TRBV6-5 | ASSPDSRNQPQH
TRBJ1-6 | TRBV6-4 | ASSDDTFSPLH
TRBJ2-1 | TRBV29-1 | SVEDPARSSYNEQF
TRBJ2-2 | TRBV7-8 | ASSSSGGRGTGELF
TRBJ2-2 | TRBV5-8 | ASSLGTGRNTGELF
TRBJ2-2 | TRBV11-3 | ASSFVLQRNTGELF
TRBJ2-7 | TRBV27 | ASSVLPGRQY
TRBJ2-3 | TRBV9 | ASSVWDSPDTQY
TRBJ1-2 | TRBV7-9 | ASSLVQGANYGYT
TRBJ2-1 | TRBV21-1 | ASSPRTSGRGEQF
TRBJ2-2 | TRBV5-1 | ASSRQGAGELF
TRBJ2-7 | TRBV15 | ATSSSSAPTGSYEQY
TRBJ2-3 | TRBV11-2 | ASSLSPSGRDTQY
TRBJ2-7 | TRBV11-2 | ASSSLTGGYEQY
TRBJ1-2 | TRBV5-6 | ASSLSGRGYGYT
TRBJ2-7 | TRBV6-5 | ASTPRVRDPRQY
TRBJ2-3 | TRBV5-5 | ASSHWTGTGRDTQY
TRBJ2-2 | TRBV25-1 | ASSEPPPGELF
TRBJ1-5 | TRBV5-4 | ASSLGADQPQH
TRBJ2-5 | TRBV9 | ASSVGTSGGVETQY
TRBJ2-2 | TRBV9 | ASSFPAGQDTGELF
TRBJ1-1 | TRBV10-2 | ASSGIGGGEAF
TRBJ2-1 | TRBV11-2 | ASSLIGLAGFSYNEQF
TRBJ1-3 | TRBV4-1 | ASSQDDGTGNTIY
TRBJ2-1 | TRBV5-6 | ASSRGQGLNEQF
TRBJ2-3 | TRBV7-2 | ASSLRGPPSTDTQY